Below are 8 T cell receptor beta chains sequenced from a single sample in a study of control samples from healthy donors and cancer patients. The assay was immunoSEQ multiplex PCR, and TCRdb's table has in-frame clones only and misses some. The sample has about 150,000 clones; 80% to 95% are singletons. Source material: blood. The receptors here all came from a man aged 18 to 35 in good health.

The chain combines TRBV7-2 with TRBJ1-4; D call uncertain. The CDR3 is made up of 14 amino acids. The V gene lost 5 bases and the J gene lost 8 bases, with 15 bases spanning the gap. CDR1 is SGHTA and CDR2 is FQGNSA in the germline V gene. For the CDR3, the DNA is TGTGCCAGCAGCGACGACCGAGAGGGAGAAAAACTGTTTTTT. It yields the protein CASSDDREGEKLFF.

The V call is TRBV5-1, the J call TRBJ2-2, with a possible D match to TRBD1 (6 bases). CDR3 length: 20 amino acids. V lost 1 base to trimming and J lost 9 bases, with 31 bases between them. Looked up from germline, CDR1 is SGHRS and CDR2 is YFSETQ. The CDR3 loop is CASSLFTSGLGRDTKRELFF. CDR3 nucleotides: TGCGCCAGCAGCTTGTTTACGTCGGGGTTAGGTCGGGACACAAAGAGGGAGCTGTTTTTT.

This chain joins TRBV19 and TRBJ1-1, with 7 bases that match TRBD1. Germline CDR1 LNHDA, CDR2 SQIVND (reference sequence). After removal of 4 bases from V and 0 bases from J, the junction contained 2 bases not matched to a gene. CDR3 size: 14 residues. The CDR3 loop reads CASSNDRVNTEAFF. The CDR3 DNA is TGTGCCAGTAGTAACGACAGGGTGAACACTGAAGCTTTCTTT.

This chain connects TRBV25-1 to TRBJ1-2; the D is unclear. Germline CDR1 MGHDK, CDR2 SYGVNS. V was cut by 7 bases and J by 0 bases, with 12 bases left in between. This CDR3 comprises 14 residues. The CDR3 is CASTTGEANYGYTF. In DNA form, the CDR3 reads TGTGCCAGCACCACTGGAGAAGCTAACTATGGCTACACCTTC.

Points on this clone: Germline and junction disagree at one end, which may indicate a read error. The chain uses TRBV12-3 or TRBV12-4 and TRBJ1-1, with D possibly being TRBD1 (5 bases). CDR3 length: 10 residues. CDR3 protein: CASSLGTIVF. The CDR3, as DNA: TGTGCCAGCTCATTAGGGACTATCGTCTTT.

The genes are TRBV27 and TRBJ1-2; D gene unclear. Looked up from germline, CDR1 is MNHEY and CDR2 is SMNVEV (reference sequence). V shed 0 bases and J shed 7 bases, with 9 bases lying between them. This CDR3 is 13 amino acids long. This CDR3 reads CASSLSKNRGYTF. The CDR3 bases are TGTGCCAGCAGTTTATCAAAAAATCGTGGCTACACCTTC.

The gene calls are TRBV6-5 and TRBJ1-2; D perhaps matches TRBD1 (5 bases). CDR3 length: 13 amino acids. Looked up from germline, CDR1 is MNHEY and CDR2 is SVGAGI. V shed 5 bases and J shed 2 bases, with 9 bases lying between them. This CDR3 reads CASSRTGNYGYTF. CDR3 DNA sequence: TGTGCCAGCAGTCGCACAGGAAACTATGGCTACACCTTC.

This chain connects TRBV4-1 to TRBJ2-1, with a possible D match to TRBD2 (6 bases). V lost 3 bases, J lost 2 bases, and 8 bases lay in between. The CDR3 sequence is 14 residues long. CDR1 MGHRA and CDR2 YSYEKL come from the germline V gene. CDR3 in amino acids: CASSQRDAYNEQFF. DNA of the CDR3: TGCGCCAGCAGCCAGCGGGACGCCTACAATGAGCAGTTCTTC.